This is a list of T cell receptor beta chains from one sample in a study of blood T cells in healthy people across ages. MiXCR, run by TCRdb on the 5' RACE reads, gives a single entry per CDR3 protein. This table has over 1,500,000 distinct CDR3 sequences, approximately 40% appearing once. The specimen sequenced was blood. The receptors here all came from a human donor in good health. Both conserved end residues are part of each CDR3. A D gene is named only where the DNA matches it firmly. The size field is filled for only some rows; it gives once, few, many or a size class.

d_gene,v_gene,abundance,j_gene,CDR3aa,CDR3nt
.,TRBV14,.,TRBJ2-7,CASSQEWSWDEQYF,TGTGCCAGCAGCCAAGAGTGGTCCTGGGACGAGCAGTACTTC
.,TRBV6-5,.,TRBJ2-7,CASSYSSTGNNEQYF,TGTGCCAGCAGTTACTCAAGCACAGGGAACAATGAGCAGTACTTC
.,TRBV7-9,few,TRBJ2-5,CASSNVGRGQYF,TGTGCCAGCAGCAACGTAGGGAGAGGGCAGTACTTC
TRBD2,TRBV7-3,many,TRBJ2-1,CASSYGGGYNEQFF,TGTGCCAGCAGCTATGGGGGGGGCTACAATGAGCAGTTCTTC
.,TRBV5-1,.,TRBJ2-1,CASSLVLSAEQFF,TGCGCCAGCAGCTTGGTTCTCTCGGCCGAGCAGTTCTTC
.,TRBV14,once,TRBJ1-6,CASSRWGWDGSPFHF,TGTGCCAGCAGCCGGTGGGGATGGGATGGTTCACCCTTCCACTTT
TRBD1,TRBV5-1,few,TRBJ2-1,CASRIEGTGNYNEQFF,TGCGCCAGCAGGATTGAGGGGACAGGAAACTACAATGAGCAGTTCTTC
TRBD1,TRBV12-3/TRBV12-4,.,TRBJ2-7,CVSRSKTGGFDEQYF,TGTGTCAGCAGATCTAAGACAGGGGGCTTCGACGAGCAGTACTTC
TRBD1,TRBV7-8,many,TRBJ2-7,CASSTSDRAVSYEQYF,TGTGCCAGCAGTACTTCAGACAGGGCGGTTTCCTACGAGCAGTACTTC
.,TRBV6-1,.,TRBJ1-5,CASSELRGNQPQHF,TGTGCCAGCAGTGAACTAAGGGGCAATCAGCCCCAGCATTTT
.,TRBV28,few,TRBJ2-7,CAASGRAFEQYF,TGTGCCGCAAGCGGCCGGGCCTTCGAGCAGTACTTC
.,TRBV7-8,.,TRBJ1-1,CASSFPGKQMNTGAFF,TGTGCCAGCAGCTTTCCAGGGAAGCAGATGAACACTGGAGCTTTCTTT
TRBD1,TRBV19,.,TRBJ1-2,CASKARGAHGYTF,TGTGCCAGTAAGGCCAGGGGGGCACATGGCTACACCTTC
TRBD2,TRBV10-3,.,TRBJ2-3,CAVLAGGTDTQYF,TGTGCCGTCCTAGCGGGGGGAACAGATACGCAGTATTTT
.,TRBV20-1,.,TRBJ1-2,CSASPVTASHADCTF,TGCAGTGCTAGTCCCGTTACAGCAAGTCACGCCGATTGCACCTTC
.,TRBV20-1,.,TRBJ2-5,CSARRLLNQETQYF,TGCAGTGCTAGACGGCTTCTAAACCAAGAGACCCAGTACTTC
.,TRBV7-9,.,TRBJ1-5,CASSATEMQPQHF,TGTGCCAGCAGCGCAACCGAAATGCAGCCCCAGCATTTT